This entry features one T cell receptor (beta chain) sequence. Its antigen is undetermined. This sample stems from a study of T cell repertoires in cytomegalovirus infection. In the study overall: Public TCR beta signatures were indicative of both CMV infection and a matching HLA type.

TCRdb itself ran the reads through MiXCR, one entry per CDR3 protein. The sample has some 700,000 distinct CDR3 sequences, 30% to 35% seen once; the top ten hold over 15%. Study-level results: The ex vivo response was dominated by HLA-C-restricted CMV-specific TCR beta clonotypes.

This receptor was taken from a human donor in good health (CMV status not recorded). Some clones in this sample may be carry-over from other donors' samples. This specimen was cultured PBMCs, taken from culture after CMV antigen stimulation.

CDR3 sequence: CASSLAGVTQYF. For the CDR3, the DNA is TGTGCCAGCAGCTTAGCGGGAGTTACGCAGTATTTT. The chain recombines TRBV7-2 with TRBJ2-3; D might be TRBD2 (5 bases). The CDR3 runs to 12 residues. The V and J ends lost 0 bases and 8 bases respectively, with 6 bases between them. The germline V gene has CDR1 SGHTA and CDR2 FQGNSA. Complete variable domain (other parts from reference TRBV7-2 and TRBJ2-3): GAGVSQSPSNKVTEKGKDVELRCDPISGHTALYWYRQSLGQGLEFLIYFQGNSAPDKSGLPSDRFSAERTGGSVSTLTIQRTQQEDSAVYLCASSLAGVTQYFGPGTRLTVL.